Following are 9 T cell receptor beta chains from one sample sequenced in a study of graft-versus-host responses after intestinal transplantation. Here immunoSEQ multiplex PCR was the method, and the copy in TCRdb shows in-frame clones only, minus some. This table has thousands of clones, roughly a third appearing once. Responders that carried the CFSE label, roughly 200,000 of them, were plated with roughly 200,000 irradiated, violet-dye-labeled stimulator cells. The specimen was alloreactive CD8+ T cells from a mixed lymphocyte reaction culture, collected before transplantation. Subset given: CFSE-low proliferating T cells sorted from approximately 6-day pre-transplant mixed lymphocyte reaction (GvH or HvG direction). The receptor set was obtained from a human patient who was an organ donor for intestinal transplantation.

By share, this clone counts as medium-sized. The CDR3 here is CASSQASGVWETQYF. For the CDR3, the DNA is TGCGCCAGCAGCCAAGCTAGCGGGGTGTGGGAGACCCAGTACTTC. V usage is TRBV4-1 and J usage is TRBJ2-5, with 9 bases aligning to TRBD2. This CDR3 region has 15 residues. Germline V lookup: CDR1 MGHRA, CDR2 YSYEKL. Trimming removed 1 base from V and 5 bases from J; junction bases left unmatched: 5.

This clone appeared a few times. This chain's CDR3 is CASSLAIGQGVDPYNEQFF. The CDR3 DNA follows: TGTGCCAGCAGCTTAGCCATAGGACAGGGTGTCGATCCCTACAATGAGCAGTTCTTC. The V and J genes are TRBV7-9 and TRBJ2-1; 8 bases map to TRBD1. The CDR3 has 19 amino acids. V was clipped by 0 bases and J by 2 bases; unmatched bases: 12. CDR1 and CDR2 from the germline V gene are SEHNR and FQNEAQ (reference sequence).

V gene TRBV4-2 combines with J gene TRBJ1-4; 9 nucleotides match TRBD1. This CDR3 comprises 15 residues. CDR1 LGHNA and CDR2 YNFKEQ come from the germline V gene. The J segment lost 5 bases and the V segment lost 1 base, leaving 2 bases of the junction unmatched. The DNA for the CDR3 is TGTGCCAGCAGCCAAGGGGGACAGGGAAATGAAAAACTGTTTTTT. It codes for CASSQGGQGNEKLFF.

This clone was seen only a few times. A read error may be the cause here, since a much bigger clone is one base away. The rearrangement links TRBV4-1 to TRBJ2-1, with a possible D match to TRBD2 (5 bases). The germline gives CDR1 MGHRA, CDR2 YSYEKL. The CDR3 consists of 18 residues. The V end lost 2 bases, the J end lost 8 bases, and 25 bases lay between the germline ends. CDR3 protein: CASSQRERPFPNEDEQFF. CDR3 DNA: TGCGCCAGCAGCCAACGTGAGCGGCCTTTTCCGAATGAGGATGAGCAGTTCTTC.

This clone turned up a few times. This sequence joins TRBV19 and TRBJ2-3, with 7 bases that match TRBD2. The CDR3 is 16 residues long. Germline V gives CDR1 LNHDA, CDR2 SQIVND (reference sequence). V was pared by 1 base and J by 6 bases, with 10 bases of the junction left unmatched. The CDR3 DNA is TGTGCCAGTAGTATAGGCGGCGGGAGTACTTGGGATACGCAGTATTTT. Its translation is CASSIGGGSTWDTQYF.

This chain links TRBV7-3 with TRBJ2-7; 7 bases align to TRBD2. With 1 base clipped from V and 12 bases from J, the junction kept 12 bases outside the gene matches. Germline V lookup: CDR1 SGHTA, CDR2 FQGTGA. This CDR3 is 14 amino acids long. The CDR3 DNA is TGTGCCAGCAGCTTAATGGGGAACTCCGGGAGGCGGTACTTC. Translating gives CASSLMGNSGRRYF. The complete variable domain, with remaining parts taken from reference TRBV7-3 and TRBJ2-7, reads GAGVSQTPSNKVTEKGKYVELRCDPISGHTALYWYRQSLGQGPEFLIYFQGTGAADDSGLPNDRFFAVRPEGSVSTLKIQRTERGDSAVYLCASSLMGNSGRRYFGPGTRLTVT.

V is TRBV7-3 and J is TRBJ2-1, with D unclear. V was cut by 5 bases and J by 0 bases, with 11 bases left in between. This CDR3 comprises 15 residues. CDR1 is SGHTA, CDR2 FQGTGA, per germline. As DNA, the CDR3 is TGTGCCAGCAGCCCCGGCGACTTCTCCTACAATGAGCAGTTCTTC. Its protein product is CASSPGDFSYNEQFF.

By share, this clone counts as medium-sized (0.01 to 0.1%). This sequence joins TRBV25-1 and TRBJ2-3; 12 nucleotides align to TRBD2. The CDR3 length is 11 residues. Germline CDR1 is MGHDK and CDR2 is SYGVNS. J gave up 11 bases and V 8 bases, and 2 bases lay outside the gene matches. The chain's CDR3 is CASGGLAGQYF. As DNA, the CDR3 is TGTGCCAGCGGGGGACTAGCGGGGCAGTATTTT.

Notes on this clone: A read error is the likely source, as a far larger clone sits one nucleotide away. V usage is TRBV4-3 and J usage is TRBJ2-5; D possibly corresponds to TRBD2 (7 bases). The CDR3 spans 15 residues. Per germline, CDR1 LGHNA and CDR2 YSLEER. CDR3 bases: TGCGCCACCAGCCAAGAAGGGGGGGGATGGGAGACCCAGTACTTC. Protein sequence: CATSQEGGGWETQYF.